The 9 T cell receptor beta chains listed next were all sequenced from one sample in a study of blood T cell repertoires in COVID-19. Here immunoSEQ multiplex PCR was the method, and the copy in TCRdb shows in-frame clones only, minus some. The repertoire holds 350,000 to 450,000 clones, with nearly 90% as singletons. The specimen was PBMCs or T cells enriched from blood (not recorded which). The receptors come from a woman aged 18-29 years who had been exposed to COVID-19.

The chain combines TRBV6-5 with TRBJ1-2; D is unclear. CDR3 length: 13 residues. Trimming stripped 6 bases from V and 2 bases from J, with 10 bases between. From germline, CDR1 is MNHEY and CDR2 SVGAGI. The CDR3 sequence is CASSRSVNYGYTF. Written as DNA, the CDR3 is TGTGCCAGCAGCCGTTCGGTCAACTATGGCTACACCTTC.

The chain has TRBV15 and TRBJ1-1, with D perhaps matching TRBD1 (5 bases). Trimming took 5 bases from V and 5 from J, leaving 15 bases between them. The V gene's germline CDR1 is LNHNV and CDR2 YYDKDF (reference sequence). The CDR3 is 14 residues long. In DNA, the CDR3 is TGTGCCACCAGCGGAAGGGCCGGGGGGACTGAAGCTTTCTTT. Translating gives CATSGRAGGTEAFF.

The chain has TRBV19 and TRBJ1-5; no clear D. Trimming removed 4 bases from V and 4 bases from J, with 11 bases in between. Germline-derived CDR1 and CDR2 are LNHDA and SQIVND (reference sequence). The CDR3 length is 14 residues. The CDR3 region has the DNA TGTGCCAGTAGTAGCCCGGGAGGGAATCAGCCCCAGCATTTT. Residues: CASSSPGGNQPQHF.

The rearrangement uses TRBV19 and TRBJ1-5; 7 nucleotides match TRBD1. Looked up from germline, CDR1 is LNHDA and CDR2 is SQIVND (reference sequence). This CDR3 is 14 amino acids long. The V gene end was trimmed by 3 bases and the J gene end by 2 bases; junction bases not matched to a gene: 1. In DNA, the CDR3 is TGTGCCAGTAGTATCACAGGGGGCAATCAGCCCCAGCATTTT. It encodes CASSITGGNQPQHF.

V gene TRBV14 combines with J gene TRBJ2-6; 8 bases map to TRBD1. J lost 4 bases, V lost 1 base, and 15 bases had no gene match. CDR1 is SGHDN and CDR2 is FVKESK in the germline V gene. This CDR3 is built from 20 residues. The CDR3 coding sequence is TGTGCCAGCAGCCAAGGGGGGCTGGCAGGGGGCGCGCGGGGGGCCAACGTCCTGACTTTC. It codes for CASSQGGLAGGARGANVLTF. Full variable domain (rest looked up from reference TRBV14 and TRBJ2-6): EAGVTQFPSHSVIEKGQTVTLRCDPISGHDNLYWYRRVMGKEIKFLLHFVKESKQDESGMPNNRFLAERTGGTYSTLKVQPAELEDSGVYFCASSQGGLAGGARGANVLTFGAGSRLTVL.

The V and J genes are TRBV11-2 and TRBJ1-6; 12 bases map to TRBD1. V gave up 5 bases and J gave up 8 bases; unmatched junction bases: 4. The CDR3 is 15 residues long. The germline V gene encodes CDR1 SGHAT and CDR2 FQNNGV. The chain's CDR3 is CASSPGQGAHSPLHF. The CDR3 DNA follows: TGTGCCAGCAGCCCGGGACAGGGGGCGCATTCACCCCTCCACTTT.

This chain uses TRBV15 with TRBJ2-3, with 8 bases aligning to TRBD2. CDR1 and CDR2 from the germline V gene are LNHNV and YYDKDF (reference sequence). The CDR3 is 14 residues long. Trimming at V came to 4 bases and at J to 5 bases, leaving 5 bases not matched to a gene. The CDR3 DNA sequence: TGTGCCACCAGCATCGGGGGGGCGGAAGATACGCAGTATTTT. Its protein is CATSIGGAEDTQYF.

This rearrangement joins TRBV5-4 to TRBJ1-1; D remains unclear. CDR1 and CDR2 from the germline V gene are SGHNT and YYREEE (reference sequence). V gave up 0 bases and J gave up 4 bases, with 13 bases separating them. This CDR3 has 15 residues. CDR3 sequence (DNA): TGTGCCAGCAGCTTGGAGCGTCCCTTGGTCACTGAAGCTTTCTTT. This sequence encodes CASSLERPLVTEAFF.

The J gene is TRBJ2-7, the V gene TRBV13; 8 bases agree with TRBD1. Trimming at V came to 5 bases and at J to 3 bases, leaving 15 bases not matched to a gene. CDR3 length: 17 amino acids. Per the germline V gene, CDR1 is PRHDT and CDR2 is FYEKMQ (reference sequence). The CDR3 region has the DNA TGTGCCAGCAGCCATTCAAGATCAGGGGGCGCTTACTACGAGCAGTACTTC. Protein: CASSHSRSGGAYYEQYF.